This TCR beta chain derives from a study of cytomegalovirus exposure and HLA in healthy donors. Background on the study: Out of about 180 million T cells, an earlier analysis found over 100 million unique TCR beta sequences in total. Findings of the study overall: Common viral pathogens (according to a later analysis) appeared linked to several of the most significant clusters. Reported performance of the classifier showed diagnosis of cytomegalovirus status with high specificity and sensitivity.

This PCR relied on a set of 60 Vbeta primers and 13 Jbeta primers. Sequenced by immunoSEQ multiplex PCR; TCRdb stores in-frame clones only, minus some. This repertoire shows approximately 150,000 clones, roughly 75% found once; its top ten account for approximately 2.3%. On this clone: Its antigen remains unidentified.

The germline CDR1 and CDR2 sequences are MNHEY and SMNVEV (reference sequence). The CDR3 has 15 residues. V dropped 5 bases and J dropped 5; count of bases not matched to a gene: 10. The sequence was collected from a female donor in good health and CMV-seronegative. Sequenced input: PBMCs. V gene TRBV27 combines with J gene TRBJ1-2, with 8 nucleotides matching TRBD1. This chain's CDR3 is CASSPGQGFWYGYTF. The CDR3 nucleotides are TGTGCCAGCAGTCCCGGACAGGGCTTTTGGTATGGCTACACCTTC.